This TCR beta chain came from a study of blood T cell repertoires in COVID-19. Study as a whole: The United States, Italy and Spain supplied acute and convalescent COVID-19 samples. The analysed material was cDNA or gDNA that came from T cells, B-cell-depleted T cells, or PBMCs.

The CDR3 contains 13 residues. V shed 2 bases and J shed 5 bases, with 8 bases lying between them. Germline V gene sequence: CDR1 LNHDA, CDR2 SQIVND (reference sequence). Under the authors' procedure: Amplification with reference gene primers provided the estimates of nucleated cell counts. Assay: immunoSEQ multiplex PCR; the TCRdb copy retains only in-frame clones and omits some. The DNA was the basis for D and trimming; V, J and clone size are from that table. The sample shows roughly 410,000 clones, around 90% of them seen only once. The origin of this receptor is a man aged 40-55 years with acute or convalescent COVID-19. This chain uses TRBV19 with TRBJ2-3; unclear D gene. Sequences were obtained from peripheral blood. DNA for the CDR3: TGTGCCAGTAGTATAACACGAAGAGATACGCAGTATTTT. Translation gives CASSITRRDTQYF. Full variable domain (outside the CDR3, taken from reference TRBV19 and TRBJ2-3): DGGITQSPKYLFRKEGQNVTLSCEQNLNHDAMYWYRQDPGQGLRLIYYSQIVNDFQKGDIAEGYSVSREKKESFPLTVTSAQKNPTAFYLCASSITRRDTQYFGPGTRLTVL.